This entry lists 2 T cell receptor beta chains sequenced from one sample in a study of blood T cell repertoires in COVID-19. Sequencing was performed with immunoSEQ multiplex PCR; in TCRdb, only in-frame clones are kept and a portion is missing. The sample yields about 180,000 clones, more than 70% seen once. What was sequenced was peripheral blood. These receptors all stem from a man aged 35-49 years with active or convalescent COVID-19.

The chain carries TRBV5-6 and TRBJ2-3, with D possibly matching TRBD1 (6 bases). The CDR3 spans 15 residues. Trimming pared 2 bases from V and 7 bases from J, leaving 17 bases between. From germline, CDR1 is SGHDT and CDR2 YYEEEE. CDR3 nucleotide sequence: TGTGCCAGCAGCTTTCGGGACAAAGTCGTGAATACGCAGTATTTT. Residues: CASSFRDKVVNTQYF.

The rearrangement joins TRBV4-2 to TRBJ1-2; the D gene is possibly TRBD1 (5 bases). The CDR3 has 15 residues. Trimming removed 3 bases from V and 2 bases from J, with 13 bases in between. Germline V gene sequence: CDR1 LGHNA, CDR2 YNFKEQ. The CDR3 nucleotides are TGTGCCAGCAGCCAGAGCTGGGGCAGAAACTATGGCTACACCTTC. Encoded protein: CASSQSWGRNYGYTF.